The rows below give T cell receptor beta chains drawn from one sample of a study of blood T cell repertoires in COVID-19. The table came from immunoSEQ multiplex PCR; TCRdb's copy has only in-frame clones and leaves some out. The sample carries roughly 280,000 clones, about nine tenths recorded once. The sequencing input was PBMCs or T cells enriched from blood (not recorded which). The receptors derive from a woman between 50 and 59 years old who had recovered from COVID-19. Both conserved end residues are part of each CDR3. The D gene is left open where the match is weak. A clone size is listed for some rows: how often the clone was seen (once, few, many), or a class if it is expanded.

clone size	V gene	D gene	J gene	CDR3 DNA	CDR3 protein
NA	TRBV5-1	TRBD2	TRBJ2-1	TGCGCCAGCAGCTCCACGGTAGCGGGAGGACGGAGCTCCTACAATGAGCAGTTCTTC	CASSSTVAGGRSSYNEQFF
few	TRBV6-4	TRBD2	TRBJ2-1	TGTGCCAGCAGTGACGAGGGACTAGGAGTCAATGAGCAGTTCTTC	CASSDEGLGVNEQFF
NA	TRBV11-2	TRBD2	TRBJ2-3	TGTGCCAGCAGCCCTCTCAAGCGGGAGGGCCAGGAGAACACAGATACGCAGTATTTT	CASSPLKREGQENTDTQYF
NA	TRBV4-1	NA	TRBJ1-1	TGCGCCAGCAGATTCGCGGGGGGCGCGATGAACACTGAAGCTTTCTTT	CASRFAGGAMNTEAFF
NA	TRBV11-3	TRBD2	TRBJ2-1	TGTGCCAGCAGCCCAGGACTAGCTTCCTACAATGAGCAGTTCTTC	CASSPGLASYNEQFF
NA	TRBV7-2	TRBD1	TRBJ1-2	TGTGCCAGCAGCTTGACAGGGATGAATGGCTACACCTTC	CASSLTGMNGYTF
NA	TRBV28	NA	TRBJ2-3	TGTGCCAGCAGTTTATGGGGCAGTAACACAGATACGCAGTATTTT	CASSLWGSNTDTQYF
NA	TRBV11-2	NA	TRBJ1-1	TGTGCCAGCAGCGTTGGACAGCAGATGAACACTGAAGCTTTCTTT	CASSVGQQMNTEAFF
NA	TRBV25-1	NA	TRBJ2-2	TGTGCCAGCACCCCCGGGGGAAACGCCGGGGAGCTGTTTTTT	CASTPGGNAGELFF
NA	TRBV27	TRBD1	TRBJ2-7	TGTGCCAGCAGTTTCCGGACAGGGTGGGGAGAGGGATACGAGCAGTACTTC	CASSFRTGWGEGYEQYF
NA	TRBV7-9	NA	TRBJ2-7	TGTGCCAGCAGCGAAAAGACAGGGGAGGGCTACGAGCAGTACTTC	CASSEKTGEGYEQYF
NA	TRBV3-1/TRBV3-2	TRBD2	TRBJ2-3	TGTGCCAGCAGCCGAGCGGGAGGGCCTGGAGATACGCAGTATTTT	CASSRAGGPGDTQYF
NA	TRBV6-1	TRBD2	TRBJ2-7	TGTGCCAGCAGTGGACTAGCGGGACCAGACTCCTACGAGCAGTACTTC	CASSGLAGPDSYEQYF
NA	TRBV13	NA	TRBJ1-6	TGTGCCAGCAGCTTAGAACTGGGCGAGGGATCACCCCTCCACTTT	CASSLELGEGSPLHF
NA	TRBV19	TRBD1	TRBJ1-5	TGTGCCAGTAGTGGACGTGGGGCAGGGGGCCAGCAGCCCCAGCATTTT	CASSGRGAGGQQPQHF
once	TRBV19	TRBD2	TRBJ2-3	TGTGCCATTGGGACTAGCAGCACAGATACGCAGTATTTT	CAIGTSSTDTQYF
NA	TRBV6-5	NA	TRBJ1-5	TGTGCCACCAAGGAGGGCTTGGGCAATCAGCCCCAGCATTTT	CATKEGLGNQPQHF